This TCR beta chain is drawn from a study of T cell repertoires in cytomegalovirus infection (dated by TCRdb to the late 2010s). Study-level background: Recently identified HLA-C-restricted CMV epitopes, whose presentation resists viral immunomodulation, were targeted by peptide stimulations together with well-studied HLA-B-restricted epitopes. Donor HLA type was relevant to the analysis, as public TCR beta signatures indicated carriage of CMV infection together with the matching HLA type. Findings and caveats that apply to the study as a whole: In both this cohort and an independent cohort of some 370 donors, the cumulative frequency of public TCR beta family members distinguished carriers of CMV infection plus the relevant HLA type. The ex vivo response was dominated by HLA-C-restricted CMV-specific TCR beta clonotypes, which also provided the single most frequent clonotype in two of eight donors.

Interpreted using the paper, the treatment or condition label stands for: in vitro stimulation with specific CMV peptide epitopes to enrich CMV-specific T cells. This clonotype has a handful of counts. Its specific antigen is unknown. No much larger clonotype is one base removed from it; base qualities were not supplied. The listed sequencing device is Illumina HiSeq 1500. TCRdb reworked the public reads: Q25 trimming with fastp, MiXCR clone assembly, productive beta chains retained. Rows matching on CDR3 protein sequence are summarized as one entry with the most common DNA and genes. The sample includes fewer than 1,000,000 distinct CDR3 sequences, with roughly 30% observed a single time. The ten most abundant clones make up about an eighth of the sample. From cysteine to phenylalanine, the CDR3 is 16 amino acids long. CDR3 DNA only is kept here, 48 bases in frame from base 1. V and J are truncated by 0 bases and 1 base respectively, leaving an intervening sequence of 10 bases. CDR1 and CDR2 were assigned from the germline V gene as SGHRS and YFSETQ.

The chain is assembled from TRBV5-1 and TRBJ2-2; D gene: possibly TRBD1, on 6 matching bases. The specimen comprised cultured CD8+ T cells from PBMCs, sampled from culture after CMV antigen stimulation. The sequence derives from a human donor in good health (CMV status not recorded). Some clones in this sample may be carry-over from other donors' samples. In nucleotide form, the sequence is TGCGCCAGCAGCTTGGTGGGGACACTGAACACCGGGGAGCTGTTTTTT. Its amino acids are CASSLVGTLNTGELFF.